The clone carrying this T cell receptor beta chain occurred a few times. Its antigen is currently unknown. CDR1 and CDR2 from the germline V gene are SEHNR and FQNEAQ (reference sequence). V dropped 4 bases and J dropped 6 bases, with 10 bases sitting between them. The CDR3 is 12 amino acids. This entry comes from a study of OX40 agonist ivuxolimab in advanced cancers. Study observations and caveats: Near-lowest levels of clonal expansion characterized partial responders at 0.1-3.0 mg/kg.

Some clones are missing from TCRdb's copy, which holds only in-frame ones; the method was immunoSEQ multiplex PCR. The sample holds some 65,000 clones; about 85% are singletons and the top ten take under 3.5%. The J gene is TRBJ2-7, the V gene TRBV7-9; D remains ambiguous. This specimen consisted of CD4+ or CD8+ T cells sorted from blood, obtained in a trial of the OX40 agonist ivuxolimab. This TCR came from an adult with an advanced solid tumor such as melanoma, head and neck, liver or kidney cancer. In DNA form, the CDR3 reads TGTGCCAGCAGCTACCGAGGTGGCGAGCAGTACTTC. It specifies CASSYRGGEQYF.